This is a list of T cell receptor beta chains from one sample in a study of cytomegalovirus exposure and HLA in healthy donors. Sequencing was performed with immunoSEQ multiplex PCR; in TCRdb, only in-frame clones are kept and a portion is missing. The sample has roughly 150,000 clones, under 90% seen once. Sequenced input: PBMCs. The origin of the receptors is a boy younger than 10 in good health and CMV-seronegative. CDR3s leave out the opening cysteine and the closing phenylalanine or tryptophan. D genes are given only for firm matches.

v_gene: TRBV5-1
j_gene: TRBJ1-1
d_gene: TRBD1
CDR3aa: ASSLNTGGADTEAF

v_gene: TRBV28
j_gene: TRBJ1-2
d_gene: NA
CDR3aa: ASSFVRVGRGYT

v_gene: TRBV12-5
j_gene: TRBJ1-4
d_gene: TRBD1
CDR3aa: ASGLPPAWGQGNEKLF

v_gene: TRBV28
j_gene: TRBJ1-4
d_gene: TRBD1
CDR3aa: ASLFRGNEKLF

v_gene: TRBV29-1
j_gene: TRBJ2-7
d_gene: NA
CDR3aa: SVGRVNEQY

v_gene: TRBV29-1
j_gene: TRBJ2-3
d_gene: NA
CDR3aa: SIVRGDTQY

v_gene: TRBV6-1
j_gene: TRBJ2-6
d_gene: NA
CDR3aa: ASSEISGANVLT

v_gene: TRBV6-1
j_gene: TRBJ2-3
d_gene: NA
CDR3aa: AGAIGLQTTDTQY

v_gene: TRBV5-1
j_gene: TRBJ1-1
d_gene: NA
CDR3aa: ASSLEVGGIDTEAF

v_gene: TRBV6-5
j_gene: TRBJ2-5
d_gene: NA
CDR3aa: ASSQDLFYQETQY

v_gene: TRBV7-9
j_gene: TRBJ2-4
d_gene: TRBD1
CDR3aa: ASSPTGRAKNIQY

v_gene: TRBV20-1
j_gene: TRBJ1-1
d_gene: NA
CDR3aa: SADQGTEAF

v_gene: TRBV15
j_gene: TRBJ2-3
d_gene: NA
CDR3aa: ATSRGRGQGKTADTQY

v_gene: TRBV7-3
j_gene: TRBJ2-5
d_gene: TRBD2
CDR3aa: ASSMPGLKETQY

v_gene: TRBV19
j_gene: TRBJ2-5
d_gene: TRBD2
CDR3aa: ASSMGLAGETQY

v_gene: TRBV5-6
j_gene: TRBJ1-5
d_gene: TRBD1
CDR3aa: ASSMRSTGDGNQPQH

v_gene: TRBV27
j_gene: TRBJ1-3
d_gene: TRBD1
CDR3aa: ASSLGQGRNTIY

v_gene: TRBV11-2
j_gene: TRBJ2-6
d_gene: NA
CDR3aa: ASSFRMLPSSGANVLT

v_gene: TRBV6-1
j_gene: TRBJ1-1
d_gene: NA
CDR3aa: ASSEVPRFVNTEAF

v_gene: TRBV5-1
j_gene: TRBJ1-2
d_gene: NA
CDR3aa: ASSLEVSGSYGYT

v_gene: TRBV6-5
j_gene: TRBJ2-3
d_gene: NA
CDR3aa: ASSYSTSGTDTQY

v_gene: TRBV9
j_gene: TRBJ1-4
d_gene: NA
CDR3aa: ASSVDPLREKLF

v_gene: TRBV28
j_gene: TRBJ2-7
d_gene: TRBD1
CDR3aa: ASSLSRGYSYEQY

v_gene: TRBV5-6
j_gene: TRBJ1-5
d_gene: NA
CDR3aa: ASSLAGGNQPQH

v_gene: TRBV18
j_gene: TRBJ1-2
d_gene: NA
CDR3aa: ASSPRNIPRTYYGYT

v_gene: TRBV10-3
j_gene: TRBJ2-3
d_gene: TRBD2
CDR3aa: AISDRPSGGAEGTDTQY

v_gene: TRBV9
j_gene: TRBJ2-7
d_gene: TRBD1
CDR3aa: ASSVVGTGINEQY

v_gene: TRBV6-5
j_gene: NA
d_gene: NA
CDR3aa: ASSSPRRAFSYEQY

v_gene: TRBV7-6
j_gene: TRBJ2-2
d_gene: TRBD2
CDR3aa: ASSLGASGSTGELF

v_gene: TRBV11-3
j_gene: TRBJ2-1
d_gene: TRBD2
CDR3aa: ASSLYLAGASNEQF

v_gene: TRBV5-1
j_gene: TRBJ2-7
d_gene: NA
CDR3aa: ASSRTEPSFYEQY